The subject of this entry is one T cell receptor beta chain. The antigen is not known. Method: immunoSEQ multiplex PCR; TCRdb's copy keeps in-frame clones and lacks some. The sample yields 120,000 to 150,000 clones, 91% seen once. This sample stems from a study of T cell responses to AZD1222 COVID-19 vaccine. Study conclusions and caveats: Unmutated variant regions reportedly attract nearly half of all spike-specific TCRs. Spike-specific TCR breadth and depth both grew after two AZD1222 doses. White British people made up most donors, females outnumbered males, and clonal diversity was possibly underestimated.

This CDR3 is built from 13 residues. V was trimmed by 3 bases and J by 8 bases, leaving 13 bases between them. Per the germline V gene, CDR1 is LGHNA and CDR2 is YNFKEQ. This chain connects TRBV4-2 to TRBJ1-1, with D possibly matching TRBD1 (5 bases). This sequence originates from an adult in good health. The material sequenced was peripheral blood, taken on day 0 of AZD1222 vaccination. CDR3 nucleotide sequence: TGTGCCAGCAGCCAGGGACCGCGGATGGAAGCTTTCTTT. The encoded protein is CASSQGPRMEAFF.